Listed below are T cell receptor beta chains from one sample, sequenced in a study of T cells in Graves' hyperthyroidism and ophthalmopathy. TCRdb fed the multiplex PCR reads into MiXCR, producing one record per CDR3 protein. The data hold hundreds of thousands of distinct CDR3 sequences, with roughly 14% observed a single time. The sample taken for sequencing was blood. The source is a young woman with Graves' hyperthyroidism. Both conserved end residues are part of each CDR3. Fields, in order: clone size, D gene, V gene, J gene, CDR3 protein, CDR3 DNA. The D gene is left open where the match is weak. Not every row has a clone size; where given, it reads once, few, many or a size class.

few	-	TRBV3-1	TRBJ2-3	CASSRPARGDTQYF	TGTGCCAGCAGCCGCCCCGCGCGGGGAGATACGCAGTATTTT
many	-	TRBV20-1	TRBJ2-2	CSASRSGELFF	TGCAGTGCCAGCCGTTCCGGGGAGCTGTTTTTT
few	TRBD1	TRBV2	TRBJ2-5	CASKLGRQGYQETQYF	TGTGCCAGCAAATTGGGGCGACAGGGCTATCAAGAGACCCAGTACTTC
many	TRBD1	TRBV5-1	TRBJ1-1	CASSFQTGQGPTEAFF	TGCGCCAGCAGCTTCCAGACGGGACAGGGCCCCACTGAAGCTTTCTTT
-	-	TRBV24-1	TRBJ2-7	CATSDSQDEQYF	TGTGCCACCAGTGATAGCCAGGACGAGCAGTACTTC
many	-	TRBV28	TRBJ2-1	CASSPGGGDEQFF	TGTGCCAGCAGTCCAGGAGGCGGCGATGAGCAGTTCTTC
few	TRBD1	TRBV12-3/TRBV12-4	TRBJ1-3	CASSRQGAGNTIYF	TGTGCCAGCAGCCGACAGGGCGCTGGAAACACCATATATTTT
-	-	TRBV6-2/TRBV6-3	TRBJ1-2	CASSYLGVERGYGYTF	TGTGCCAGCAGTTACCTTGGTGTGGAAAGGGGCTATGGCTACACCTTC
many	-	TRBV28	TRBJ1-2	CASRPKTRTGNYGYTF	TGTGCCAGCAGACCCAAGACCCGGACGGGGAACTATGGCTACACCTTC
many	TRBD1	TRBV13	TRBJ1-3	CASSWTGDTIYF	TGTGCCAGCAGTTGGACAGGGGACACCATATATTTT
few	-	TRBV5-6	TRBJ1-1	CASSSDQGMNTEAFF	TGTGCCAGCAGTTCGGACCAGGGGATGAACACTGAAGCTTTCTTT
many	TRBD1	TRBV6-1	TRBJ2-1	CASRPVGQGTSYGEQFF	TGTGCCAGCAGACCCGTCGGACAGGGGACGTCCTACGGTGAGCAGTTCTTC
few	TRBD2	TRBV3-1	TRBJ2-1	CASSSRTRGEQFF	TGTGCCAGCAGCTCCCGGACTAGAGGGGAGCAGTTCTTC
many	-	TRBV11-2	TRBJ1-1	CASSLGGGAEAFF	TGTGCCAGCAGCTTAGGCGGTGGAGCTGAAGCTTTCTTT
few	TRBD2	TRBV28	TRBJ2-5	CASSSGLAGRRETQYF	TGTGCCAGCAGTTCTGGACTAGCGGGACGCCGAGAGACCCAGTACTTC
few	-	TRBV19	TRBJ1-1	CASAKRTGTEAFF	TGTGCCAGTGCTAAGAGGACGGGCACTGAAGCTTTCTTT